These 7 T cell receptor beta chains share one sample of origin, sequenced in a study of blood T cell repertoires in COVID-19. Sequencing used immunoSEQ multiplex PCR; TCRdb keeps in-frame clones, though not all of them. The sample shows roughly 380,000 clones, over 85% of them seen only once. The sequenced sample was peripheral blood. The receptor set was obtained from a woman aged 55 to 70 with COVID-19, enrolled during active disease.

This CDR3 is CASSFGGAAQFF. CDR3 nucleotide sequence: TGCGCCAGCAGTTTCGGGGGGGCCGCGCAGTTCTTC. The chain recombines TRBV5-1 with TRBJ2-1; 8 bases are shared with TRBD2. The V gene's germline CDR1 is SGHRS and CDR2 YFSETQ. The CDR3 sequence is 12 residues long. Losses at the gene ends were 5 bases for V and 12 bases for J; bases not matched to a gene: 7. Combining the CDR3 with reference TRBV5-1 and TRBJ2-1 gives the whole variable domain KAGVTQTPRYLIKTRGQQVTLSCSPISGHRSVSWYQQTPGQGLQFLFEYFSETQRNKGNFPGRFSGRQFSNSRSEMNVSTLELGDSALYLCASSFGGAAQFFGPGTRLTVL.

The chain uses TRBV2 and TRBJ1-5, with 7 bases fitting TRBD1. The CDR3 extends over 15 amino acids. V trimming: 6 bases; J trimming: 0 bases; junction bases outside the gene matches: 5. Per germline, CDR1 SNHLY and CDR2 FYNNEI. CDR3 in amino acids: CASRPQGTSNQPQHF. The DNA of the CDR3 is TGTGCCAGCAGACCACAGGGGACTAGCAATCAGCCCCAGCATTTT.

This clone came up a few times. The chain recombines TRBV10-3 with TRBJ1-1; 7 positions match TRBD1. The CDR3 consists of 15 residues. J was trimmed by 1 base and V by 2 bases; bases with no gene match: 4. Germline CDR1 is ENHRY and CDR2 is SYGVKD. CDR3 region: CAISEPAGGNTEAFF. CDR3 nucleotide sequence: TGTGCCATCAGTGAGCCGGCAGGGGGGAACACTGAAGCTTTCTTT.

V and J are TRBV2 and TRBJ2-3; the D gene is possibly TRBD1 (6 bases). CDR3 length: 14 residues. Trimming stripped 11 bases from V and 1 base from J, with 16 bases between. CDR1 and CDR2 (germline): SNHLY, FYNNEI. CDR3 bases: TGTGCCGGATCTAGGGGACAAGGCACAGATACGCAGTATTTT. Translated: CAGSRGQGTDTQYF.

This chain joins TRBV25-1 and TRBJ1-6; the D gene is possibly TRBD1 (6 bases). Germline V gene lookup returns CDR1 MGHDK and CDR2 SYGVNS. This CDR3 is built from 15 residues. Trimming cost V 6 bases and J 6 bases, with 15 bases left between them. In nucleotides, the CDR3 is TGTGCCAGCAGAACGGACAGACAAATTAATTCACCCCTCCACTTT. Protein product: CASRTDRQINSPLHF.

The rearrangement joins TRBV5-6 to TRBJ1-2, with a tentative D call TRBD1 (5 bases). V was shortened by 4 bases and J by 5 bases, with 12 bases between the two germline ends. The CDR3 runs to 13 residues. CDR1 and CDR2 from the germline V gene are SGHDT and YYEEEE. The chain's CDR3 is CASSPTGGYGYTF. The CDR3 DNA is TGTGCCAGCAGCCCCACGGGGGGGTATGGCTACACCTTC.

V gene TRBV24-1 combines with J gene TRBJ1-5; possibly TRBD1 for D (6 bases). This CDR3 has 15 residues. Looked up from germline, CDR1 is KGHDR and CDR2 is SFDVKD. Trimming left V 4 bases short and J 0 bases short, with 9 bases between. In nucleotides, the CDR3 is TGTGCCACCAGTGAAGGACAGAATAGCAATCAGCCCCAGCATTTT. Its protein is CATSEGQNSNQPQHF.